The entry that follows covers one T cell receptor beta chain sequence. Its target is not known. This entry comes from a study of T-cell memory formation after mild COVID-19. V gave up 1 base and J gave up 2 bases, with 10 bases separating them. This CDR3 has 15 residues. Study-wide findings and caveats: Clonal second-wave expansions that peaked on day 37 had unconfirmed SARS-CoV-2 specificity.

Sample barcodes and UMIs were carried by the TCR alpha and TCR beta cDNA libraries that 5'RACE generated with constant-segment primers. TCRdb reanalysed the 5' RACE reads using MiXCR and keeps one entry per CDR3 protein. The profile shows roughly 140,000 distinct CDR3 sequences, 13% to 15% of them singletons. V usage is TRBV12-3 or TRBV12-4 and J usage is TRBJ2-3; perhaps TRBD1 as D (6 bases). The TCR sequence derives from an adult woman who had mild COVID-19 (a few samples of this study predate the infection). Cell type and time point are not known. Sequencing input: PBMCs or a T cell subset sorted from them (not recorded which). CDR3 region: CASSLVGHYTDTQYF. Here the CDR3 DNA reads TGTGCCAGCAGTTTAGTGGGACATTACACAGATACGCAGTATTTT.